The 13 T cell receptor beta chains in this list originate from one sample, sequenced in a study of cytomegalovirus exposure and HLA in healthy donors. It was with 60 Vbeta and 13 Jbeta primers that the PCR ran. Assay used: immunoSEQ multiplex PCR; TCRdb lists only in-frame clones, some missing. The sample lists 150,000 to 200,000 clones, approximately 80% seen once, with 1.5% in the top ten. Sample: PBMCs. The receptors were sampled from a woman between 18 and 29 years old in good health and CMV-seronegative.

The rearrangement uses TRBV19 and TRBJ1-3; D ambiguous. The CDR3 totals 15 residues. CDR1 and CDR2 from the germline V gene are LNHDA and SQIVND (reference sequence). The V end was cut by 5 bases, the J end by 3 bases, with 14 bases between. In nucleotides, the CDR3 is TGTGCCAGTAGTCCATCGAGACTCAGTGGAAACACCATATATTTT. Translation gives CASSPSRLSGNTIYF. The full variable domain, in which reference TRBV19 and TRBJ1-3 provide the parts outside the CDR3, is DGGITQSPKYLFRKEGQNVTLSCEQNLNHDAMYWYRQDPGQGLRLIYYSQIVNDFQKGDIAEGYSVSREKKESFPLTVTSAQKNPTAFYLCASSPSRLSGNTIYFGEGSWLTVV.

Points on this clone: Sequence at one end of the junction differs from germline and may be a read error. The V call is TRBV30, the J call TRBJ1-2, with 8 bases that match TRBD1. CDR3 length: 10 amino acids. Germline V CDR1 and CDR2: GTSNPN, SVGIG (reference sequence). The CDR3 region has the DNA TGCTCGACAGGGGCCTATGGCTACACCTTC. Encoded protein: CSTGAYGYTF.

This chain uses TRBV11-3 with TRBJ1-1; D possibly corresponds to TRBD1 (6 bases). V lost 8 bases and J lost 2, with 12 bases in between. The CDR3 covers 13 residues. Germline V gene data show CDR1 as SGHNT and CDR2 as YENEEA. In nucleotides, the CDR3 is TGTGCCAGCGGAGGACAGACCAACACTGAAGCTTTCTTT. It yields the protein CASGGQTNTEAFF.

The chain links TRBV4-2 to TRBJ2-2; 8 bases match TRBD2. J was trimmed by 4 bases and V by 3 bases; bases with no gene match: 1. This CDR3 region has 14 residues. Germline V gene data show CDR1 as LGHNA and CDR2 as YNFKEQ. The CDR3 sequence is CASSQRGVTGELFF. In nucleotides, the CDR3 is TGTGCCAGCAGCCAGCGGGGGGTCACCGGGGAGCTGTTTTTT.

The chain couples TRBV11-2 to TRBJ2-1; 7 bases fit TRBD1. This CDR3 region has 15 residues. V lost 5 bases, J lost 7 bases, and 11 bases stayed unmatched. Per the germline V gene, CDR1 is SGHAT and CDR2 is FQNNGV. The DNA of the CDR3 is TGTGCCAGCAGCACCCGGACAGGAACGGGAAATGAGCAGTTCTTC. Translating gives CASSTRTGTGNEQFF.

This chain connects TRBV19 to TRBJ1-4; D unresolved. The CDR3 is 15 amino acids. Trimming removed 6 bases at V and 5 bases at J, with 16 bases between. Germline CDR1 LNHDA, CDR2 SQIVND (reference sequence). The CDR3 spells CASRFLVSANEKLFF. Here the CDR3 DNA reads TGTGCCAGTAGGTTCCTTGTCAGCGCGAATGAAAAACTGTTTTTT.

CDR3 coding DNA: TGTGCCAGCAGTTTATGGGGGACAACGAACCAAGAGACCCAGTACTTC. Translation: CASSLWGTTNQETQYF. The chain has TRBV27 and TRBJ2-5, with a possible D match to TRBD1 (6 bases). CDR1 and CDR2 (germline): MNHEY, SMNVEV (reference sequence). The CDR3 extends over 16 amino acids. V lost 1 base and J 0 bases, leaving 12 bases between the germline ends.

The rearrangement uses TRBV6-5 and TRBJ1-5; D gene unclear. Germline V gene sequence: CDR1 MNHEY, CDR2 SVGAGI. The V and J ends lost 2 bases and 7 bases respectively, with 12 bases between them. The CDR3 runs to 14 residues. The CDR3 region is CASSYAIPFQPQHF. CDR3 DNA sequence: TGTGCCAGCAGTTACGCGATCCCGTTCCAGCCCCAGCATTTT.

The chain combines TRBV2 with TRBJ2-3, with 8 bases lining up with TRBD2. The trim removed 0 bases at V and 2 bases at J, leaving 4 bases unmatched. The germline V gene has CDR1 SNHLY and CDR2 FYNNEI. The CDR3 is made up of 16 amino acids. The CDR3 loop is CASSEAWRGDTDTQYF. As DNA, the CDR3 is TGTGCCAGCAGTGAAGCCTGGCGGGGGGACACAGATACGCAGTATTTT.

This chain joins TRBV5-1 and TRBJ1-1; 7 bases are a match to TRBD1. J lost 1 base, V lost 5 bases, and 5 bases had no gene match. Germline CDR1 SGHRS, CDR2 YFSETQ. The CDR3 has 14 residues. This CDR3 is CASRTRTGNTEAFF. In DNA, the CDR3 is TGCGCCAGCAGGACCCGGACAGGGAACACTGAAGCTTTCTTT.

This clone showed up just a few times. The rearrangement joins TRBV6-5 to TRBJ1-5; D might be TRBD1 (6 bases). The CDR3 is 13 amino acids. Germline assignment: CDR1 MNHEY and CDR2 SVGAGI. The germline V and J ends were trimmed by 6 bases and 4 bases, with 10 bases remaining between them. CDR3 loop: CASRSDRNQPQHF. CDR3 coding DNA: TGTGCCAGCAGATCGGACAGAAATCAGCCCCAGCATTTT.

For this clone: One junction end disagrees with the germline gene, perhaps due to a read error. V usage is TRBV6-1 and J usage is TRBJ1-5, with D maybe TRBD1 (6 bases). The CDR3 loop spans 15 amino acids. CDR1 is MNHNS, CDR2 SASEGT, per germline. CDR3 nucleotides: TGTGCCAGCAGAACACTTCGGGACACCAATCGGCCCCAGCATTTT. Translation: CASRTLRDTNRPQHF.

The chain recombines TRBV25-1 with TRBJ1-3, with TRBD1 matching over 7 bases. Germline V gene lookup returns CDR1 MGHDK and CDR2 SYGVNS. V lost 1 base, J lost 0 bases, and 6 bases stayed unmatched. The CDR3 contains 17 residues. CDR3 DNA sequence: TGTGCCAGCAGTGAATTGGGACAGCCAAACTCTGGAAACACCATATATTTT. Amino acid sequence: CASSELGQPNSGNTIYF. Full variable domain (rest looked up from reference TRBV25-1 and TRBJ1-3): EADIYQTPRYLVIGTGKKITLECSQTMGHDKMYWYQQDPGMELHLIHYSYGVNSTEKGDLSSESTVSRIRTEHFPLTLESARPSHTSQYLCASSELGQPNSGNTIYFGEGSWLTVV.